What follows are 10 T cell receptor beta chains derived from one specimen sequenced in a study of cytomegalovirus exposure and HLA in healthy donors. Primers included in the PCR were 60 Vbeta and 13 Jbeta primers. Libraries were prepared by immunoSEQ multiplex PCR; TCRdb keeps only in-frame clonotypes and omits some of them. This sample has about 130,000 clones; approximately 80% occur once, and the top ten carry around 0.7%. Sequenced material: PBMCs. The receptors derive from a man aged 18 to 29 in good health and CMV-seronegative.

The chain employs TRBV10-1 and TRBJ2-1; TRBD1 matches at 9 bases. Germline CDR1 is WNHNN and CDR2 is SYGVQD (reference sequence). V shed 0 bases and J 8 bases; nucleotides not matched to a gene: 11. The length of the CDR3 is 17 residues. The CDR3 region has the DNA TGCGCCAGCAGTGAGTCAATCGGGGACAGGGTGGGCTATGAGCAGTTCTTC. Amino acid sequence: CASSESIGDRVGYEQFF.

This chain uses TRBV7-6 with TRBJ1-5; 8 bases map to TRBD1. From germline, CDR1 is SGHVS and CDR2 FNYEAQ. This CDR3 is built from 15 residues. Trimming cost V 5 bases and J 3 bases; bases outside gene matches: 6. The CDR3: CASSVDRGINQPQHF. The CDR3 nucleotides are TGTGCCAGCAGCGTTGACAGGGGAATCAATCAGCCCCAGCATTTT.

J is TRBJ2-5 and V is TRBV5-1, with D possibly being TRBD1 (5 bases). The CDR3 extends over 14 amino acids. Germline V CDR1 and CDR2: SGHRS, YFSETQ. Trimming left V 3 bases short and J 1 base short, with 10 bases between. The CDR3: CASSSRVRQETQYF. Here the CDR3 DNA reads TGCGCCAGCAGCTCCAGGGTGCGCCAAGAGACCCAGTACTTC.

V and J are TRBV15 and TRBJ2-3; 8 bases are shared with TRBD1. V lost 1 base to trimming and J lost 5 bases; unmatched junction nucleotides: 5. Germline CDR1 LNHNV, CDR2 YYDKDF (reference sequence). CDR3 length: 15 residues. This CDR3 reads CATSRGDRFGDTQYF. The CDR3 bases are TGTGCCACCAGCAGAGGGGACAGGTTTGGAGATACGCAGTATTTT.

This sequence joins TRBV29-1 and TRBJ1-1, with TRBD1 matching 7 bases. V lost 6 bases and J lost 5; bases outside the gene matches: 6. Per the germline V gene, CDR1 is SQVTM and CDR2 is ANQGSEA. The CDR3 totals 12 residues. CDR3 nucleotide sequence: TGCAGCGTCCCCAGGGGGATAACTGAAGCTTTCTTT. Protein: CSVPRGITEAFF.

The chain links TRBV1 to TRBJ2-7; the table's D call, TRBD2, has no DNA check behind it. TRBV1 is tagged as a pseudogene. This CDR3 has 17 amino acids. The CDR3 sequence: CTSSQASGTSGGYEQYF. In nucleotides, the CDR3 is TGCACCAGCAGCCAAGCTTCCGGGACTAGCGGGGGGTACGAGCAGTACTTC.

The V gene is TRBV19, the J gene TRBJ1-1; TRBD1 might be the D (6 bases). The CDR3 has 15 amino acids. Germline loops: CDR1 LNHDA, CDR2 SQIVND (reference sequence). V dropped 0 bases and J dropped 5 bases, with 13 bases sitting between them. The CDR3 protein is CASSIDPIGGTEAFF. Here the CDR3 DNA reads TGTGCCAGTAGTATAGATCCCATAGGGGGAACTGAAGCTTTCTTT. The full variable domain, rest sourced from reference TRBV19 and TRBJ1-1, is DGGITQSPKYLFRKEGQNVTLSCEQNLNHDAMYWYRQDPGQGLRLIYYSQIVNDFQKGDIAEGYSVSREKKESFPLTVTSAQKNPTAFYLCASSIDPIGGTEAFFGQGTRLTVV.

The chain links TRBV4-2 to TRBJ1-4; maybe TRBD1 (6 bases). The CDR3 runs 14 residues. Between the trimmed V and J ends, which lost 9 bases and 8 bases, there was a span of 19 bases. CDR1 and CDR2 (germline): LGHNA, YNFKEQ. The CDR3 sequence is CASRPGPQGEKLFF. The CDR3 coding sequence is TGTGCCAGTAGACCCGGGCCTCAGGGGGAAAAACTGTTTTTT.

V usage is TRBV9 and J usage is TRBJ1-2, with D hard to call. Germline V CDR1 and CDR2: SGDLS, YYNGEE. The V end was cut by 0 bases, the J end by 8 bases, with 11 bases between. This CDR3 has 13 amino acids. CDR3 amino acids: CASSVGEVYGYTF. The CDR3 bases are TGTGCCAGCAGCGTAGGGGAGGTGTACGGCTACACCTTC.

This chain links TRBV7-6 with TRBJ2-1; TRBD2 matches at 11 bases. This CDR3 is built from 16 residues. Trimming took 5 bases from V and 5 from J; bases not matched to a gene: 8. The germline CDR1 and CDR2 sequences are SGHVS and FNYEAQ. Here the CDR3 DNA reads TGTGCCAGCAGCAAAAAACTAGCGGGGGAAGACAATGAGCAGTTCTTC. Amino acids: CASSKKLAGEDNEQFF.